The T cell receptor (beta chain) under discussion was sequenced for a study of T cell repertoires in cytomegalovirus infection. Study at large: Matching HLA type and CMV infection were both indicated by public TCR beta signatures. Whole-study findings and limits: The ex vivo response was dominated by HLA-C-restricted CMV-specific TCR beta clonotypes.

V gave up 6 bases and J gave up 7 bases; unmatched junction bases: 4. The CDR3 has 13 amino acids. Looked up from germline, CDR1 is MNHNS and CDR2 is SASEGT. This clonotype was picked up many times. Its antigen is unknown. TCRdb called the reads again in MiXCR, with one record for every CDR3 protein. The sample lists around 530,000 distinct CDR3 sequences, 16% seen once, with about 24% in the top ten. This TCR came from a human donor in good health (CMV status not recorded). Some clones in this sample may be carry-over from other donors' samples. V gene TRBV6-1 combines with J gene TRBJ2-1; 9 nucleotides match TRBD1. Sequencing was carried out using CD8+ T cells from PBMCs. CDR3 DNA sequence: TGTGCCAGCAGACCGACAGGGGGTAATGAGCAGTTCTTC. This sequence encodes CASRPTGGNEQFF.